This T cell receptor beta chain was documented in a study of blood T cell repertoires in COVID-19. CDR1 MGHDK and CDR2 SYGVNS come from the germline V gene. There are 14 residues in the CDR3. The ends were cut back, 3 bases at V and 9 bases at J, with 15 bases in the middle. Profiling relied on immunoSEQ multiplex PCR, and the TCRdb table lists in-frame clones only, not all of them. Here the sample spans a few hundred thousand clones, nearly 90% being singletons. The sample was PBMCs or T cells enriched from blood (not recorded which). This chain uses TRBV25-1 with TRBJ1-5, with D maybe TRBD1 (5 bases). The TCR sequence derives from a woman between 18 and 29 years old with acute COVID-19. The CDR3 loop reads CASSDLGAARPQHF. As DNA, the CDR3 is TGTGCCAGCAGTGATCTAGGGGCCGCCCGGCCCCAGCATTTT.